The 2 T cell receptor beta chains in this list originate from one sample, sequenced in a study of neurological immune-mediated disorders. TCRdb analysed the 5' RACE reads with MiXCR anew, one entry per CDR3 protein. The sample holds about 62,000 distinct CDR3 sequences, around 4.8% seen once. Sequences were obtained from PBMCs. The receptor source for this set is a woman aged 45-59 years with multiple sclerosis.

This clonotype has at least ten counts. This rearrangement joins TRBV7-9 to TRBJ1-5; D possibly corresponds to TRBD1 (6 bases). This CDR3 contains 14 residues. Germline V gene lookup returns CDR1 SEHNR and CDR2 FQNEAQ (reference sequence). V was pared by 5 bases and J by 11 bases, with 19 bases between. This CDR3 reads CASSRSGHGAAQHF. The CDR3 nucleotides read TGTGCCAGCAGCCGATCGGGACACGGGGCGGCCCAGCATTTT.

The rearrangement joins TRBV6-6 to TRBJ2-7; D call uncertain. The germline V gene has CDR1 MNHNY and CDR2 SVGAGI (reference sequence). The CDR3 is 13 residues long. Trimming took 7 bases from V and 7 from J, leaving 17 bases between them. CDR3 loop: CASTVTRLGEQYV. The CDR3 bases are TGTGCCAGCACAGTAACTCGTCTCGGGGAGCAGTACGTC.